Listed below are T cell receptor beta chains from one sample, sequenced in a study of graft-versus-host responses after intestinal transplantation. Profiled with immunoSEQ multiplex PCR; TCRdb holds only in-frame clones, not every one. The sample lists more than 70,000 clones; 85% to 90% were seen once. Antigens for these TCRs are unknown. This sample comprised unstimulated CD4+ T cells sorted from spleen or lymph node cells, obtained before intestinal transplant. The receptor source for this set is a human donor who received an intestinal transplant. Both conserved end residues are part of each CDR3. The D gene is left open where the match is weak. A clone size is listed for some rows: how often the clone was seen (once, few, many), or a class if it is expanded.

>-|-|TRBV2|TRBJ1-6
TGTGCCAGCAGGGCGGAAGGGGGAATCCTCCACTTT
CASRAEGGILHF
>-|-|TRBV6-1|TRBJ1-6
TGTGCCAGCAAACTGGGGGGGTCCAATTCACCCCTCCACTTT
CASKLGGSNSPLHF
>once|TRBD2|TRBV7-3|TRBJ2-3
TGTGCCAGCAGCAAAAGCGGGGGGGCGACAGATACGCAGTATTTT
CASSKSGGATDTQYF
>-|-|TRBV5-5|TRBJ1-2
TGTGCCAGCAGCTTAGAACGTAGTGGCTACACCTTC
CASSLERSGYTF
>-|-|TRBV7-9|TRBJ1-1
TGTGCCAGCAGCTTAGTTACGGAGGGTGGCACTGAAGCTTTCTTT
CASSLVTEGGTEAFF
>-|TRBD1|TRBV7-2|TRBJ2-7
TGTGCCAGCAGCCCGGACAGGGCGCGGGAGCAGTACTTC
CASSPDRAREQYF
>-|TRBD2|TRBV10-3|TRBJ2-7
TGTGGTTCTTGGGGGGGGAGAGGGTACGAGCAGTACTTC
CGSWGGRGYEQYF
>-|-|TRBV19|TRBJ1-5
TGTGCCAGTACTATGGTGGGGCAGGGTAGCAATCAGCCCCAGCATTTT
CASTMVGQGSNQPQHF
>-|-|TRBV18|TRBJ2-5
TGTGCCAGCTCACGGGGGGTTCGGGAGACCCAGTACTTC
CASSRGVRETQYF
>-|TRBD1|TRBV4-1|TRBJ2-5
TGCGCCAGCAGCCAACGCCCGACAGGGATCCAAGAGACCCAGTACTTC
CASSQRPTGIQETQYF
>once|-|TRBV5-1|TRBJ1-4
TGCGCCAGCTTCCCGAGACGGGGTAATGAAAAACTGTTTTTT
CASFPRRGNEKLFF
>-|-|TRBV10-3|TRBJ2-3
TGTGCCATCAGGAGTAGGGGAGGAGTGGGTACAGATACGCAGTATTTT
CAIRSRGGVGTDTQYF
>-|TRBD1|TRBV13|TRBJ2-7
TGTGCCAGCAGCGTAAGGGACAGAACCTACGAGCAGTACTTC
CASSVRDRTYEQYF
>-|TRBD2|TRBV19|TRBJ2-2
TGTGCGGCGGGGGATCACACCGGGGAGCTGTTTTTT
CAAGDHTGELFF
>-|-|TRBV4-1|TRBJ1-4
TGCGCCAGCAGCCAAGACCGAACAGGGCTCTTAGGTGAAAAACTGTTTTTT
CASSQDRTGLLGEKLFF
>-|TRBD2|TRBV5-4|TRBJ2-1
TGTGCCAGCAGCACCCGGGGGGACCGCAATGAGCAGTTCTTC
CASSTRGDRNEQFF
>-|TRBD1|TRBV6-6|TRBJ1-5
TGTGCCAGCAGTCCGAACAGGGGGGGCAATCAGCCCCAGCATTTT
CASSPNRGGNQPQHF